The subject of this entry is one T cell receptor beta chain. This entry comes from a study of cytomegalovirus exposure and HLA in healthy donors. On the study more broadly: A prior analysis found some 110 million unique TCR beta sequences from 150 million to 200 million T cells. Assignment to the Caucasian-associated ancestry cluster applied to around 76% of the approximately 390 genotyped donors.

The PCR was carried out with 60 Vbeta primers and 13 Jbeta primers. The method was immunoSEQ multiplex PCR; TCRdb's version includes in-frame clones alone and lacks a portion of them. The sample shows 90,000 or so clones, roughly 80% of them seen only once. The sample consisted of PBMCs. The receptor comes from a young man in good health and CMV-seropositive.

The CDR3 reads CASSRETPGETQYF. The CDR3 nucleotides are TGTGCCAGCAGCAGGGAAACCCCAGGGGAGACCCAGTACTTC. The chain is built from TRBV9 and TRBJ2-5; weak D call: TRBD1 (5 bases). The CDR3 has 14 amino acids. Germline V gene sequence: CDR1 SGDLS, CDR2 YYNGEE. Trimming stripped 4 bases from V and 5 bases from J, with 15 bases between.